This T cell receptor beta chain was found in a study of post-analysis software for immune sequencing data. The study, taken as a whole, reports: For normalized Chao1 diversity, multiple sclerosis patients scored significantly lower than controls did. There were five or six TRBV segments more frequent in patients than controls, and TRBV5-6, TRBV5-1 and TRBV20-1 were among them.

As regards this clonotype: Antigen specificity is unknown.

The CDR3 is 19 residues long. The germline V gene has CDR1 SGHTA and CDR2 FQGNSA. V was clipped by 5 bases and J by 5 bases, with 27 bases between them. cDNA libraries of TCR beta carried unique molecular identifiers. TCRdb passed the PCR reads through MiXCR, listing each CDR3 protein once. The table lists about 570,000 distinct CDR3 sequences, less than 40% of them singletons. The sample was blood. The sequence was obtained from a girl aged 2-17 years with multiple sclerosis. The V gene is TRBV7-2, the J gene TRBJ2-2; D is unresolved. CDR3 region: CASSPPPSSMTELTGELFF. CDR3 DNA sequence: TGTGCCAGCAGCCCGCCCCCATCCTCTATGACGGAATTAACCGGGGAGCTGTTTTTT.